This T cell receptor (beta chain) was profiled in a study of shared clonotypes between healthy human individuals. Overall study findings and caveats: Depth of sequencing was expected to influence donor clonotype sharing.

Measured with immunoSEQ multiplex PCR; TCRdb has only the in-frame clones, and not every one. The table has fewer than 800,000 clones, around 90% seen once; the top ten hold 24%. Cells designated naive CD8 were CD45RO-negative and were positively selected for CCR7, with terminally differentiated effector memory CD45RA+ cells excluded. The length of the CDR3 is 13 residues. The V end lost 4 bases, the J end lost 4 bases, and 11 bases lay between the germline ends. In germline, CDR1 is SGHVS, CDR2 FNYEAQ. A word on this clone: What it recognizes is unknown.

The specimen sequenced was naive CD8+ T cells sorted from blood. The chain is built from TRBV7-6 and TRBJ2-7; D remains ambiguous. This TCR was recovered from a man in his thirties or forties in good health. The CDR3 DNA follows: TGTGCCAGCAGCTATCATCCGGGTTACGAGCAGTACTTC. This translates into CASSYHPGYEQYF.